This is a list of T cell receptor beta chains from one sample in a study of cytomegalovirus exposure and HLA in healthy donors. Sequencing was performed with immunoSEQ multiplex PCR; in TCRdb, only in-frame clones are kept and a portion is missing. The sample records over 200,000 clones, more than 65% being singletons. The sample taken for sequencing was PBMCs. All receptors derive from a woman in her twenties or thirties in good health and CMV-seronegative. Both conserved end residues are part of each CDR3. A D gene is named only where the DNA matches it firmly. Clone size, where shown, is once, few, many, or a class for clones that have expanded.

v_call	d_call	j_call	clone_size	cdr3_length	cdr3_aa	cdr3_nt
TRBV19	.	TRBJ1-5	.	15	CASRKGLASNKPQHF	TGTGCCAGTAGAAAGGGACTCGCCAGCAATAAGCCCCAGCATTTT
TRBV19	.	TRBJ2-1	once	14	CASGGTWVANEQFF	TGTGCCAGTGGGGGGACTTGGGTAGCGAATGAGCAGTTCTTC
TRBV21-1	.	TRBJ2-2	.	16	CASSQRVAGGPGELFF	TGTGCCAGCAGCCAGCGGGTAGCGGGGGGCCCCGGGGAGCTGTTTTTT
TRBV7-9	TRBD1	TRBJ2-2	.	17	CASSDLGGQSYTGELFF	TGTGCCAGCAGCGACTTAGGGGGACAGAGTTACACCGGGGAGCTGTTTTTT
TRBV2	.	TRBJ1-5	.	15	CASRADRGGNQPQHF	TGTGCCAGCAGGGCAGACCGGGGGGGCAATCAGCCCCAGCATTTT
TRBV5-1	TRBD2	TRBJ2-3	.	15	CASSLSGGQGDTQYF	TGCGCCAGCTCCCTTAGCGGGGGTCAAGGGGATACGCAGTATTTT
TRBV7-2	.	TRBJ1-2	.	13	CASSLGVDYGYTF	TGTGCCAGCAGCTTAGGTGTCGACTATGGCTACACCTTC
TRBV27	TRBD1	TRBJ1-6	.	15	CASSFQGDSYSPLHF	TGTGCCAGCAGTTTCCAGGGGGATTCCTATTCACCCCTCCACTTT
TRBV9	.	TRBJ1-2	.	16	CASSYGGAGYNYGYTF	TGTGCCAGCAGCTACGGGGGGGCAGGGTATAACTATGGCTACACCTTC
TRBV10-2	.	TRBJ2-7	.	14	CASTGGAYSYEQYF	TGCGCCAGCACCGGAGGGGCGTACTCCTACGAGCAGTACTTC
TRBV7-8	.	TRBJ1-2	.	13	CASSPLGVYGYTF	TGTGCCAGCAGCCCCCTCGGGGTTTATGGCTACACCTTC
TRBV9	.	TRBJ2-2	few	14	CASSVKGESGELFF	TGTGCCAGCAGCGTCAAGGGGGAATCCGGGGAGCTGTTTTTT
TRBV7-9	TRBD2	TRBJ2-1	few	14	CSSSLAGPYNEQFF	TGTTCCAGCAGCTTAGCGGGGCCTTACAATGAGCAGTTCTTC
TRBV2	.	TRBJ1-1	.	13	CASFSIRGTEAFF	TGTGCCAGCTTTAGTATCAGGGGCACTGAAGCTTTCTTT
TRBV11-3	.	TRBJ2-7	.	16	CASSRDQRPLSYEQYF	TGTGCCAGCAGCCGAGACCAGCGGCCGCTCTCCTACGAGCAGTACTTC
TRBV19	TRBD1	TRBJ1-6	.	14	CASSGGQGRSPLHF	TGTGCCAGTAGCGGAGGACAGGGCAGATCACCCCTCCACTTT
TRBV7-8	TRBD2	TRBJ2-7	.	18	CASSLERGSWTAHYEQYF	TGTGCCAGCAGCTTAGAGCGGGGGTCCTGGACGGCTCACTACGAGCAGTACTTC
TRBV18	TRBD2	TRBJ2-1	.	17	CASSLGLADLSYNEQFF	TGTGCCAGCTCCCTCGGACTAGCGGACCTCTCCTACAATGAGCAGTTCTTC
TRBV29-1	.	TRBJ1-1	.	11	CSGQAYTEAFF	TGCAGCGGTCAGGCTTACACTGAAGCTTTCTTT
TRBV5-4	.	TRBJ2-7	.	16	CASSPKIRGAWYEQYF	TGTGCCAGCAGCCCCAAGATCCGTGGGGCCTGGTACGAGCAGTACTTC
TRBV7-9	.	TRBJ2-7	once	13	CASSFHETYEQYF	TGTGCCAGCAGCTTCCACGAGACCTACGAGCAGTACTTC
TRBV7-9	.	TRBJ2-1	.	16	CASSLAPQDSYNEQFF	TGTGCCAGCAGCTTAGCGCCACAGGACTCCTACAATGAGCAGTTCTTC
TRBV6-1	.	TRBJ1-1	.	16	CASSEGLGASNTEAFF	TGTGCCAGCAGTGAGGGGCTGGGTGCTTCGAACACTGAAGCTTTCTTT
TRBV5-3	TRBD2	TRBJ2-1	.	18	CATSLFPPRDYTSNEQFF	TGTGCCACAAGCTTGTTTCCTCCCCGGGACTACACCTCCAATGAGCAGTTCTTC
TRBV7-8	.	TRBJ1-6	once	12	CASSPEEFALHF	TGTGCCAGCAGCCCAGAGGAATTCGCCCTCCACTTT
TRBV10-2	.	TRBJ2-1	.	15	CASSESGVPYNEQFF	TGCGCCAGCAGTGAGTCGGGCGTTCCTTACAATGAGCAGTTCTTC
TRBV6-6	.	TRBJ2-7	.	12	CASRGLSYEQYF	TGTGCCAGCAGAGGACTCTCCTACGAGCAGTACTTC